This TCR beta chain was sequenced for a study of T cell changes during pregnancy in multiple sclerosis. Germline assignment: CDR1 SGHRS and CDR2 YFSETQ. The CDR3 loop spans 12 amino acids. Unmatched junction bases numbered 3, after V lost 4 bases and J lost 6 bases. Some clones are missing from TCRdb's copy, which holds only in-frame ones; the method was immunoSEQ multiplex PCR. The sample contains about 57,000 clones, just over 90% of which appear only once. This TCR was recovered from a female donor with multiple sclerosis, enrolled in a pregnancy study. V and J are TRBV5-1 and TRBJ1-2, with TRBD1 identical over 7 bases. The sequencing used CD4+ T cells from peripheral blood mononuclear cells, collected in the second trimester of pregnancy. CDR3 sequence (DNA): TGCGCCAGCAGCGGGACAGATCATGGCTACACCTTC. Translating gives CASSGTDHGYTF. Together with reference TRBV5-1 and TRBJ1-2, the CDR3 gives the full variable domain: KAGVTQTPRYLIKTRGQQVTLSCSPISGHRSVSWYQQTPGQGLQFLFEYFSETQRNKGNFPGRFSGRQFSNSRSEMNVSTLELGDSALYLCASSGTDHGYTFGSGTRLTVV.